This is a list of T cell receptor beta chains from one sample in a study of blood T cell repertoires in COVID-19. The repertoire was sequenced with immunoSEQ multiplex PCR; TCRdb's copy has only in-frame clones and lacks some. Of about 200,000 clones listed, roughly 77% are singletons. Sequencing used PBMCs or T cells enriched from blood (not recorded which). These receptors were taken from a woman between 50 and 59 years old with acute COVID-19. The CDR3 runs from the conserved cysteine through the conserved F or W. D genes are given only for firm matches. The size entry is marked missing in some rows and otherwise reads once, few, many or a size class.

TRBJ1-4 | TRBV7-2 | - | - | CASSQRQPSLNEKLFF | TGTGCCAGCAGCCAGAGACAGCCTTCCCTAAATGAAAAACTGTTTTTT
TRBJ1-2 | TRBV5-6 | - | - | CASSPTGRGTGYGYTF | TGTGCCAGCAGCCCAACCGGACGGGGGACCGGCTATGGCTACACCTTC
TRBJ2-6 | TRBV4-1 | TRBD2 | once | CASSQDWGGAGANVLTF | TGCGCCAGCAGCCAAGATTGGGGGGGGGCTGGGGCCAACGTCCTGACTTTC
TRBJ1-1 | TRBV7-3 | - | once | CASSQRINTEAFF | TGTGCCAGCAGTCAGCGGATAAACACTGAAGCTTTCTTT
TRBJ1-3 | TRBV6-5 | - | - | CASRVQGSGNTIYF | TGTGCCAGCAGAGTTCAGGGGTCTGGAAACACCATATATTTT
TRBJ2-1 | TRBV9 | - | - | CASSVERTSLDNEQFF | TGTGCCAGCAGCGTAGAGAGAACTAGCCTAGACAATGAGCAGTTCTTC
TRBJ1-6 | TRBV6-5 | - | - | CASSYEGTSDSPLHF | TGTGCCAGCAGTTACGAGGGTACGTCGGATTCACCCCTCCACTTT
TRBJ1-1 | TRBV3-1/TRBV3-2 | - | - | CASSWRQNTEAFF | TGTGCCAGCAGCTGGCGACAGAACACTGAAGCTTTCTTT
TRBJ2-5 | TRBV19 | - | - | CASSPDPGETQYF | TGTGCCAGTAGTCCTGACCCAGGAGAGACCCAGTACTTC
TRBJ1-3 | TRBV5-6 | - | - | CASSLGQGYYGNTIYF | TGTGCCAGCAGCTTGGGGCAGGGATACTATGGAAACACCATATATTTT
TRBJ1-1 | TRBV2 | - | - | CASRGSLNTEAFF | TGTGCCAGCAGGGGGAGCCTTAACACTGAAGCTTTCTTT
TRBJ1-5 | TRBV5-6 | - | - | CASSQGTLGISQHF | TGTGCCAGCAGCCAGGGGACACTTGGTATTTCCCAGCATTTT
TRBJ2-2 | TRBV19 | TRBD1 | - | CASDNPGQGVTGELFF | TGTGCCAGTGACAATCCGGGACAGGGTGTCACCGGGGAGCTGTTTTTT
TRBJ1-2 | TRBV6-2/TRBV6-3 | - | - | CASSQTFYGYTF | TGTGCCAGCAGTCAAACTTTTTATGGCTACACCTTC
TRBJ1-4 | TRBV5-5 | - | - | CASNPRGSPEKLFF | TGTGCCAGCAACCCACGAGGGAGTCCTGAAAAACTGTTTTTT
TRBJ1-2 | TRBV5-6 | - | - | CASSFSNYGYTF | TGTGCCAGCAGCTTCTCTAACTATGGCTACACCTTC
TRBJ1-6 | TRBV27 | TRBD1 | - | CASSFAPTGSSNSPLHF | TGTGCCAGCAGTTTCGCGCCGACAGGGTCCTCAAATTCACCCCTCCACTTT
TRBJ2-5 | TRBV19 | TRBD2 | many | CASNKLAGGQETQYF | TGTGCCAGTAATAAACTAGCGGGGGGTCAAGAGACCCAGTACTTC
TRBJ1-5 | TRBV18 | TRBD1 | - | CASSLMGGDSNQPQHF | TGTGCCAGCTCACTCATGGGCGGGGACAGTAATCAGCCCCAGCATTTT
TRBJ2-1 | TRBV6-5 | TRBD2 | - | CASTSGGAGYNEQFF | TGTGCCAGCACTAGCGGGGGAGCCGGCTACAATGAGCAGTTCTTC
TRBJ1-1 | TRBV18 | - | - | CASSPQAMNTEAFF | TGTGCCAGCTCACCCCAGGCGATGAACACTGAAGCTTTCTTT
TRBJ2-5 | TRBV28 | - | - | CASSLPSPETQYF | TGTGCCAGCAGTTTACCCAGTCCTGAGACCCAGTACTTC
TRBJ1-3 | TRBV19 | - | - | CASSIGSGAGNTIYF | TGTGCCAGTAGTATTGGGTCCGGAGCTGGAAACACCATATATTTT
TRBJ1-2 | TRBV28 | TRBD1 | - | CASSRRDRGTF | TGTGCCAGCTCACGTCGGGACAGGGGAACCTTC
TRBJ1-1 | TRBV7-2 | - | few | CASSFKGGADTEAFF | TGTGCCAGCAGCTTTAAGGGGGGGGCTGACACTGAAGCTTTCTTT
TRBJ1-5 | TRBV6-2/TRBV6-3 | TRBD1 | - | CASSQQGQPQHF | TGTGCCAGCAGCCAACAGGGGCAGCCCCAGCATTTT
TRBJ1-2 | TRBV9 | - | - | CASTQAEPYGYTF | TGTGCCAGCACCCAGGCAGAACCCTATGGCTACACCTTC
TRBJ1-5 | TRBV30 | - | few | CAWSVLGINQPQHF | TGTGCCTGGAGTGTACTAGGGATAAATCAGCCCCAGCATTTT
TRBJ2-1 | TRBV3-1/TRBV3-2 | - | - | CASSQDTQGHNEQFF | TGTGCCAGCAGCCAAGATACCCAGGGTCACAATGAGCAGTTCTTC
TRBJ1-5 | TRBV5-4 | - | - | CASSLGGRDQPQHF | TGTGCCAGCAGCCTCGGGGGAAGGGACCAGCCCCAGCATTTT
TRBJ2-2 | TRBV5-4 | TRBD2 | - | CASRPTSALNTGELFF | TGTGCCAGCAGGCCGACTAGCGCCCTTAACACCGGGGAGCTGTTTTTT
TRBJ1-4 | TRBV12-3/TRBV12-4 | - | few | CASSKGDEKLFF | TGTGCCAGCAGTAAGGGGGATGAAAAACTGTTTTTT
TRBJ1-4 | TRBV28 | - | - | CASRRAGGTNEKLFF | TGTGCCAGCAGGAGGGCGGGGGGAACTAATGAAAAACTGTTTTTT
TRBJ2-4 | TRBV4-3 | TRBD2 | - | CASSQGERGINIQYF | TGCGCCAGCAGCCAAGGGGAGCGGGGGATAAACATTCAGTACTTC
TRBJ1-3 | TRBV9 | TRBD1 | once | CASSANRDRASLSGNTIYF | TGTGCCAGCAGCGCTAACCGGGACAGGGCGTCTCTCTCTGGAAACACCATATATTTT
TRBJ2-5 | TRBV3-1/TRBV3-2 | TRBD2 | - | CASSPGGGSGPQETQYF | TGTGCCAGCAGCCCCGGAGGAGGTAGCGGGCCCCAAGAGACCCAGTACTTC
TRBJ2-1 | TRBV6-5 | TRBD2 | - | CASSYSPSGGNEQFF | TGTGCCAGCAGTTACTCCCCTAGCGGGGGTAATGAGCAGTTCTTC
TRBJ1-1 | TRBV9 | - | once | CASSPTGQNTEAFF | TGTGCCAGCAGCCCGACAGGACAGAACACTGAAGCTTTCTTT
TRBJ1-2 | TRBV5-5 | - | - | CASRASQGSSFYTF | TGTGCCAGCAGGGCTAGTCAGGGCTCTTCATTCTACACCTTC
TRBJ2-3 | TRBV6-5 | TRBD1 | many | CASRLGQVFTDTQYF | TGTGCCAGCAGACTGGGACAGGTGTTCACAGATACGCAGTATTTT
TRBJ1-2 | TRBV4-3 | TRBD1 | - | CASSHDRESSGYTF | TGCGCCAGCAGCCACGACAGGGAATCGAGTGGCTACACCTTC
TRBJ2-3 | TRBV6-5 | - | - | CASSPGPRTDTQYF | TGTGCCAGCAGCCCAGGTCCGCGCACAGATACGCAGTATTTT
TRBJ1-1 | TRBV5-1 | - | - | CASSYGGPFGGTSMNTEAFF | TGCGCCAGCAGCTATGGAGGACCCTTCGGAGGGACGTCGATGAACACTGAAGCTTTCTTT
TRBJ1-4 | TRBV20-1 | - | - | CSASRDSTNEKLFF | TGCAGTGCTAGTAGGGACTCAACTAATGAAAAACTGTTTTTT
TRBJ1-5 | TRBV2 | TRBD1 | few | CASSRDRANNQPQHF | TGTGCCAGCAGTAGGGACAGGGCAAACAATCAGCCCCAGCATTTT
TRBJ2-5 | TRBV3-1/TRBV3-2 | TRBD2 | - | CASSPGGQETQYF | TGTGCCAGCAGTCCGGGGGGGCAAGAGACCCAGTACTTC
TRBJ1-3 | TRBV14 | TRBD1 | - | CASSQERGRNTIYF | TGTGCCAGCAGCCAAGAGAGGGGGCGAAACACCATATATTTT
TRBJ1-2 | TRBV7-2 | TRBD1 | - | CASSLWTGNNYGYTF | TGTGCCAGCAGCTTATGGACAGGGAATAACTATGGCTACACCTTC